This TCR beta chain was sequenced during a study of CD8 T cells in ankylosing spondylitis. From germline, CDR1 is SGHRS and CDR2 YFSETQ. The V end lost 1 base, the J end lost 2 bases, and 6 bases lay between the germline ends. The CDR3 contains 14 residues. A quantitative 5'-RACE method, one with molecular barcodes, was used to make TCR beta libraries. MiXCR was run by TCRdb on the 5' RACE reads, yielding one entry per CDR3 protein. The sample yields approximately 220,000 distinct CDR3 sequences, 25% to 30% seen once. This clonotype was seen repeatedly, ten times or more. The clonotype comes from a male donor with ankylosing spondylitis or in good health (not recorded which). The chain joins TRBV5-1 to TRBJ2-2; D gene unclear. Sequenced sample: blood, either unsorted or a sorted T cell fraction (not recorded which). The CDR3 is CASSLRANTGELFF. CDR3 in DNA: TGCGCCAGCAGCTTGAGGGCAAACACCGGGGAGCTGTTTTTT.